The 27 T cell receptor beta chains below all came from one sample that was sequenced in a study of lymphopenia after photon versus proton radiotherapy. Some clones are missing from TCRdb's copy, which holds only in-frame ones; the method was immunoSEQ multiplex PCR. The sample lists tens of thousands of clones; under 90% were seen once. The source was peripheral blood, collected from a patient treated with photon-based radiotherapy. The receptors shown here come from a man aged 50-60 years with gastric cancer.

The rearrangement uses TRBV5-4 and TRBJ2-3; D may be TRBD2 (6 bases). V lost 4 bases and J 1 base, leaving 16 bases between the germline ends. Germline V gene sequence: CDR1 SGHNT, CDR2 YYREEE (reference sequence). The CDR3 is made up of 16 amino acids. This CDR3 is CASSLVGGLGTDTQYF. CDR3 sequence (DNA): TGTGCCAGCAGCCTTGTCGGGGGTTTGGGCACAGATACGCAGTATTTT.

The rearrangement links TRBV4-1 to TRBJ1-4; D perhaps matches TRBD1 (6 bases). CDR1 is MGHRA and CDR2 is YSYEKL in the germline V gene. With 1 base removed from V and 3 bases from J, the gap between germline ends came to 12 bases. CDR3 length: 16 amino acids. The CDR3 sequence: CASSQGRTVSNEKLFF. CDR3 DNA: TGCGCCAGCAGCCAAGGACGGACAGTTTCTAATGAAAAACTGTTTTTT.

This chain connects TRBV7-8 to TRBJ2-5; TRBD2 agrees at 7 bases. The length of the CDR3 is 15 residues. Germline CDR1 is SGHVS and CDR2 is FQNEAQ. Trimming at V came to 2 bases and at J to 7 bases, leaving 10 bases not matched to a gene. The CDR3 DNA follows: TGTGCCAGCAGCTTAACGGGAGGTACCAGAGGGACCCAGTACTTC. Translating gives CASSLTGGTRGTQYF. Using reference TRBV7-8 and TRBJ2-5 for the parts outside the CDR3, the full variable domain is GAGVSQSPRYKVAKRGQDVALRCDPISGHVSLFWYQQALGQGPEFLTYFQNEAQLDKSGLPSDRFFAERPEGSVSTLKIQRTQQEDSAVYLCASSLTGGTRGTQYFGPGTRLLVL.

The rearrangement joins TRBV19 to TRBJ2-7, with 15 bases matching TRBD2. The CDR3 contains 17 residues. V dropped 6 bases and J dropped 4; count of bases not matched to a gene: 10. In germline, CDR1 is LNHDA, CDR2 SQIVND (reference sequence). Here the CDR3 reads CASSDPYGTSGRYEQYF. As DNA, the CDR3 is TGTGCCAGTAGCGACCCCTACGGGACTAGCGGGAGGTACGAGCAGTACTTC.

This clone has a single count. The rearrangement links TRBV6-7 to TRBJ1-3, with D hard to call. TRBV6-7 is designated an ORF whose function remains uncertain. The CDR3 covers 19 residues. V was pared by 10 bases and J by 1 base, with 29 bases between. DNA of the CDR3: TGTGCCATTTCTACCCCCCTTAAAGCTGTGAGAGGGTCTGGAAACACCATATATTTT. Residues: CAISTPLKAVRGSGNTIYF.

The chain joins TRBV25-1 to TRBJ2-2; weak D call: TRBD2 (6 bases). The CDR3 extends over 16 amino acids. Germline V gene lookup returns CDR1 MGHDK and CDR2 SYGVNS. V was trimmed by 3 bases and J by 2 bases, leaving 13 bases between them. The CDR3 DNA sequence: TGTGCCAGCAGTGAGCCGGGCGGGGCAAACACCGGGGAGCTGTTTTTT. Protein: CASSEPGGANTGELFF.

This sequence joins TRBV7-8 and TRBJ2-2; D not resolved. The V end was cut by 1 base, the J end by 6 bases, with 3 bases between. This CDR3 has 12 residues. Germline CDR1 and CDR2: SGHVS and FQNEAQ. The CDR3 DNA follows: TGTGCCAGCAGCTTAGGGGCCGGGGAGCTGTTTTTT. Amino acids: CASSLGAGELFF.

The V and J genes are TRBV28 and TRBJ1-1; D unclear. Per germline, CDR1 MDHEN and CDR2 SYDVKM. The ends were cut back, 2 bases at V and 1 base at J, with 5 bases in the middle. This CDR3 comprises 13 residues. CDR3: CASSLVENTEAFF. The CDR3 nucleotides are TGTGCCAGCAGTTTAGTGGAGAACACTGAAGCTTTCTTT. Variable domain in full (rest from reference TRBV28 and TRBJ1-1): DVKVTQSSRYLVKRTGEKVFLECVQDMDHENMFWYRQDPGLGLRLIYFSYDVKMKEKGDIPEGYSVSREKKERFSLILESASTNQTSMYLCASSLVENTEAFFGQGTRLTVV.

The chain combines TRBV28 with TRBJ2-7; 9 bases are shared with TRBD2. The CDR3 runs 15 residues. Unmatched junction bases numbered 9, after V lost 3 bases and J lost 6 bases. CDR1 MDHEN and CDR2 SYDVKM come from the germline V gene. The DNA for the CDR3 is TGTGCCAGCAGTTTGAGGCGCCTAGCGGGGAGCGAGCAGTACTTC. Translating gives CASSLRRLAGSEQYF.

The CDR3 sequence is CASSKTGPNQPQHF. CDR3 DNA sequence: TGTGCCAGCAGTAAAACAGGCCCGAATCAGCCCCAGCATTTT. This sequence joins TRBV6-5 and TRBJ1-5; the D gene is possibly TRBD1 (5 bases). Germline V lookup: CDR1 MNHEY, CDR2 SVGAGI. V dropped 5 bases and J dropped 4 bases, with 12 bases sitting between them. The CDR3 totals 14 residues.

The rearrangement uses TRBV5-6 and TRBJ2-2; tentatively, D is TRBD1 or TRBD2 (5 bases each). The germline gives CDR1 SGHDT, CDR2 YYEEEE. The length of the CDR3 is 17 residues. V lost 0 bases and J 3 bases, leaving 15 bases between the germline ends. CDR3 coding DNA: TGTGCCAGCAGCTTGGCGGGGCCCTTGGGGGACACCGGGGAGCTGTTTTTT. This translates into CASSLAGPLGDTGELFF.

The chain carries TRBV6-4 and TRBJ2-1; D possibly corresponds to TRBD2 (6 bases). V was cut by 4 bases and J by 4 bases, with 14 bases left in between. Per germline, CDR1 MRHNA and CDR2 SNTAGT. The CDR3 runs 15 residues. The CDR3 bases are TGTGCCAGCAGTGCCCAGGAGGGCGGTTACAATGAGCAGTTCTTC. It yields the protein CASSAQEGGYNEQFF.

This clone was picked up one time. The J gene is TRBJ1-5, the V gene TRBV2; TRBD1 matches at 7 bases. The CDR3 extends over 13 amino acids. Losses at the gene ends were 5 bases for V and 9 bases for J; bases not matched to a gene: 7. CDR1 and CDR2 (germline): SNHLY, FYNNEI. CDR3 sequence (DNA): TGTGCCAGCAGTTTTGACAGGGATCTGCCCCAGCATTTT. It codes for CASSFDRDLPQHF.

The V gene is TRBV7-9, the J gene TRBJ2-1, with D perhaps assigned TRBD1 or TRBD2 (5 bases each). Trimming stripped 5 bases from V and 0 bases from J, with 17 bases between. The CDR3 has 17 residues. Per the germline V gene, CDR1 is SEHNR and CDR2 is FQNEAQ (reference sequence). The CDR3 protein is CASSRPMGRSSYNEQFF. CDR3 sequence (DNA): TGTGCCAGCAGCCGCCCTATGGGACGGAGCTCCTACAATGAGCAGTTCTTC.

This chain connects TRBV10-3 to TRBJ1-1; D is unclear. Germline V gene lookup returns CDR1 ENHRY and CDR2 SYGVKD. The CDR3 runs 12 residues. The V and J ends lost 9 bases and 7 bases respectively, with 15 bases between them. The CDR3 coding sequence is TGTGCCATTAGTAATAAGGGCGGTGAAGCTTTCTTT. Encoded protein: CAISNKGGEAFF.

The chain combines TRBV4-2 with TRBJ1-5, with D perhaps TRBD1 (6 bases). Between the trimmed V and J ends, which lost 2 bases and 4 bases, there was a span of 15 bases. CDR3 length equals 16 residues. Germline V gene sequence: CDR1 LGHNA, CDR2 YNFKEQ. The CDR3 DNA sequence: TGTGCCAGCAGCCAACGTCCAGGGGCCCCGAATCAGCCCCAGCATTTT. It specifies CASSQRPGAPNQPQHF.

The chain's CDR3 is CATSRVGTGWSTDTQYF. The CDR3 region has the DNA TGTGCCACCAGCAGAGTGGGGACAGGGTGGAGCACAGATACGCAGTATTTT. V usage is TRBV15 and J usage is TRBJ2-3; TRBD1 agrees at 9 bases. Germline lookup yields CDR1 LNHNV and CDR2 YYDKDF (reference sequence). The J segment lost 0 bases and the V segment lost 1 base, leaving 5 bases of the junction unmatched. The CDR3 has 17 residues.

J is TRBJ2-7 and V is TRBV30; maybe TRBD2 (5 bases). The CDR3 runs 11 residues. Per the germline V gene, CDR1 is GTSNPN and CDR2 is SVGIG (reference sequence). Trimming cost V 5 bases and J 3 bases, with 8 bases left between them. CDR3 loop: CAWGEGYEQYF. The CDR3 coding sequence is TGTGCCTGGGGCGAGGGCTACGAGCAGTACTTC.

This chain joins TRBV7-2 and TRBJ2-7, with a possible D match to TRBD2 (6 bases). The CDR3 has 13 amino acids. V was clipped by 2 bases and J by 6 bases, with 11 bases between them. Germline values: CDR1 SGHTA, CDR2 FQGNSA. The CDR3 DNA follows: TGTGCCAGCAGCTTAAGTTTCGGGGGCGAGCAGTACTTC. Amino acid sequence: CASSLSFGGEQYF.

The CDR3 loop is CASSPRQGRGETQYF. As DNA, the CDR3 is TGTGCCAGCAGCCCTCGACAGGGGAGGGGGGAGACCCAGTACTTC. V and J are TRBV11-3 and TRBJ2-5, with D possibly TRBD1 on 8 matching bases. V gave up 5 bases and J gave up 5 bases, with 18 bases separating them. The germline gives CDR1 SGHNT, CDR2 YENEEA. This CDR3 is 15 amino acids long. Drawing the rest from reference TRBV11-3 and TRBJ2-5, the complete variable domain is EAGVVQSPRYKIIEKKQPVAFWCNPISGHNTLYWYLQNLGQGPELLIRYENEEAVDDSQLPKDRFSAERLKGVDSTLKIQPAELGDSAVYLCASSPRQGRGETQYFGPGTRLLVL.

The rearrangement links TRBV9 to TRBJ2-1; D gene ambiguous. The V gene's germline CDR1 is SGDLS and CDR2 YYNGEE. Trimming pared 0 bases from V and 9 bases from J, leaving 10 bases between. This CDR3 has 13 amino acids. The CDR3 protein is CASSVAFATEQFF. The CDR3 DNA is TGTGCCAGCAGCGTAGCTTTCGCGACTGAGCAGTTCTTC.

V and J are TRBV6-6 and TRBJ2-3; TRBD1 matches at 7 bases. Looked up from germline, CDR1 is MNHNY and CDR2 is SVGAGI (reference sequence). The CDR3 sequence is 14 residues long. J was trimmed by 5 bases and V by 5 bases; bases with no gene match: 7. The CDR3 is CASSPPGQRDTQYF. The CDR3 nucleotides are TGTGCCAGCAGTCCTCCGGGACAGAGAGATACGCAGTATTTT.

V is TRBV21-1 and J is TRBJ2-1; whether TRBD2, the table's D call, matches the DNA was not checked. TRBV21-1 constitutes a pseudogene. This CDR3 region has 16 residues. The CDR3 DNA sequence: TGTGCCAGCAGACCCTGGACTAGCGGGAGCTACAATGAGCAGTTCTTC. It specifies CASRPWTSGSYNEQFF.

This rearrangement joins TRBV14 to TRBJ2-7; 8 nucleotides agree with TRBD2. V was clipped by 3 bases and J by 4 bases; unmatched bases: 8. Looked up from germline, CDR1 is SGHDN and CDR2 is FVKESK. This CDR3 is 15 amino acids long. For the CDR3, the DNA is TGTGCCAGCAGCCAGGGAGGCGGGAGGCCGTACGAGCAGTACTTC. Translation: CASSQGGGRPYEQYF.

The chain uses TRBV19 and TRBJ2-3; 11 positions agree with TRBD2. Germline V lookup: CDR1 LNHDA, CDR2 SQIVND (reference sequence). The CDR3 is made up of 17 amino acids. After removal of 3 bases from V and 0 bases from J, the junction contained 5 bases not matched to a gene. The CDR3 DNA is TGTGCCAGTAGTATCCGGACTAGCGGGTTTAGCACAGATACGCAGTATTTT. This codes for CASSIRTSGFSTDTQYF. Supplemented by reference TRBV19 and TRBJ2-3, the full variable domain reads DGGITQSPKYLFRKEGQNVTLSCEQNLNHDAMYWYRQDPGQGLRLIYYSQIVNDFQKGDIAEGYSVSREKKESFPLTVTSAQKNPTAFYLCASSIRTSGFSTDTQYFGPGTRLTVL.

The rearrangement uses TRBV4-2 and TRBJ1-5; the D gene is possibly TRBD1 (5 bases). The CDR3 totals 16 residues. Germline V lookup: CDR1 LGHNA, CDR2 YNFKEQ. The V and J ends lost 4 bases and 7 bases respectively, with 20 bases between them. The CDR3 nucleotides are TGTGCCAGCAGCCCACGGGGGTACACGGGGGACCAGCCCCAGCATTTT. This translates into CASSPRGYTGDQPQHF.

The rearrangement joins TRBV7-9 to TRBJ1-2, with D tentatively TRBD1 (6 bases). This CDR3 is 15 amino acids long. Germline V gene lookup returns CDR1 SEHNR and CDR2 FQNEAQ (reference sequence). Between the trimmed V and J ends, which lost 6 bases and 8 bases, there was a span of 22 bases. This chain's CDR3 is CASSSTGPYERGYTF. CDR3 DNA: TGTGCCAGCAGTTCGACAGGTCCTTATGAGAGAGGCTACACCTTC.